The rows below give T cell receptor beta chains drawn from one sample of a study of CD8 T cells in ankylosing spondylitis. TCRdb called the 5' RACE reads again in MiXCR, with one record for every CDR3 protein. The sample lists 250,000 to 400,000 distinct CDR3 sequences, about 9.9% seen once, with around 10% in the top ten. The sequenced sample consisted of blood, either unsorted or a sorted T cell fraction (not recorded which). These TCRs come from a female donor with ankylosing spondylitis or in good health (not recorded which). The CDR3 runs from the conserved cysteine through the conserved F or W. Each record gives: D gene, clone size, J gene, V gene, CDR3 protein, CDR3 DNA. The D gene is left open where the match is weak. A row's size may be missing; if present it is once, few, many or a size class.

D gene: .
clone size: many
J gene: TRBJ2-7
V gene: TRBV9
CDR3 protein: CASSVEDRTYEQYF
CDR3 DNA: TGTGCCAGCAGCGTAGAAGACAGAACCTACGAGCAGTACTTC

D gene: TRBD2
clone size: many
J gene: TRBJ2-5
V gene: TRBV20-1
CDR3 protein: CTAESTSVEQETQYF
CDR3 DNA: TGCACCGCCGAATCGACTAGCGTTGAGCAGGAGACCCAGTACTTC

D gene: .
clone size: many
J gene: TRBJ2-1
V gene: TRBV6-4
CDR3 protein: CASSDQPHGGDEQFF
CDR3 DNA: TGTGCCAGCAGTGACCAACCCCACGGGGGCGATGAGCAGTTCTTC

D gene: TRBD2
clone size: .
J gene: TRBJ2-7
V gene: TRBV11-2
CDR3 protein: CASSFLAGIGEQYF
CDR3 DNA: TGTGCCAGCAGCTTCCTAGCGGGAATCGGCGAGCAGTACTTC

D gene: TRBD2
clone size: many
J gene: TRBJ2-3
V gene: TRBV6-1
CDR3 protein: CASWDDLAGGLSTDTQYF
CDR3 DNA: TGTGCCAGCTGGGATGATCTAGCGGGGGGTCTAAGCACAGATACGCAGTATTTT

D gene: .
clone size: few
J gene: TRBJ2-7
V gene: TRBV30
CDR3 protein: CAWNVRRGSYEQYF
CDR3 DNA: TGTGCCTGGAACGTTCGGCGGGGCTCCTACGAGCAGTACTTC

D gene: TRBD2
clone size: many
J gene: TRBJ2-1
V gene: TRBV11-2
CDR3 protein: CASSFRGLAGGREQFF
CDR3 DNA: TGTGCCAGCAGCTTCCGAGGACTAGCGGGAGGCAGAGAGCAGTTCTTC

D gene: TRBD2
clone size: few
J gene: TRBJ2-1
V gene: TRBV9
CDR3 protein: CASSVAHVGGTSGRVSYNEQFF
CDR3 DNA: TGTGCCAGCAGCGTAGCACATGTAGGGGGGACTAGCGGGAGGGTCTCCTACAATGAGCAGTTCTTC

D gene: .
clone size: many
J gene: TRBJ1-5
V gene: TRBV10-1
CDR3 protein: CASSESGAQPQHF
CDR3 DNA: TGCGCCAGCAGTGAGTCCGGAGCTCAGCCCCAGCATTTT

D gene: TRBD1
clone size: few
J gene: TRBJ1-1
V gene: TRBV7-8
CDR3 protein: CASSPGGGFGTEAFF
CDR3 DNA: TGTGCCAGCAGCCCAGGGGGGGGTTTTGGAACTGAAGCTTTCTTT

D gene: .
clone size: many
J gene: TRBJ2-7
V gene: TRBV20-1
CDR3 protein: CSALDEVSYEQYF
CDR3 DNA: TGCAGTGCCCTCGATGAGGTCTCCTACGAGCAGTACTTC

D gene: .
clone size: many
J gene: TRBJ1-6
V gene: TRBV20-1
CDR3 protein: CSASGRGEGNSPLHF
CDR3 DNA: TGCAGTGCTAGTGGTCGAGGGGAGGGTAATTCACCCCTCCACTTT

D gene: .
clone size: .
J gene: TRBJ1-6
V gene: TRBV15
CDR3 protein: CATSSGQGNSPLHF
CDR3 DNA: TGTGCCACCAGCAGCGGGCAGGGGAATTCACCCCTCCACTTT

D gene: TRBD2
clone size: many
J gene: TRBJ2-4
V gene: TRBV11-2
CDR3 protein: CASSLESGRGAKNIQYF
CDR3 DNA: TGTGCCAGCAGCTTAGAAAGCGGGAGAGGAGCCAAAAACATTCAGTACTTC

D gene: .
clone size: many
J gene: TRBJ2-2
V gene: TRBV20-1
CDR3 protein: CSAQGDSGTGELFF
CDR3 DNA: TGCAGTGCCCAGGGTGATAGCGGCACCGGGGAGCTGTTTTTT

D gene: TRBD2
clone size: few
J gene: TRBJ2-7
V gene: TRBV27
CDR3 protein: CASSISGRGPEQYF
CDR3 DNA: TGTGCCAGCAGTATTAGCGGGAGGGGCCCCGAGCAGTACTTC

D gene: .
clone size: many
J gene: TRBJ2-7
V gene: TRBV5-1
CDR3 protein: CASSRGASSYEQYF
CDR3 DNA: TGCGCCAGCAGCCGAGGGGCGTCCTCCTACGAGCAGTACTTC

D gene: TRBD1
clone size: many
J gene: TRBJ1-2
V gene: TRBV20-1
CDR3 protein: CSARDDREVYGYTF
CDR3 DNA: TGCAGTGCTAGAGATGACAGGGAGGTTTATGGCTACACCTTC

D gene: TRBD1
clone size: many
J gene: TRBJ1-4
V gene: TRBV5-6
CDR3 protein: CASSSGTGGGSEKLFF
CDR3 DNA: TGTGCCAGCAGCTCCGGGACAGGGGGTGGAAGCGAAAAACTGTTTTTT

D gene: .
clone size: many
J gene: TRBJ2-1
V gene: TRBV28
CDR3 protein: CASSLVQFRGEQFF
CDR3 DNA: TGTGCCAGCAGTTTAGTCCAATTCCGCGGTGAGCAGTTCTTC

D gene: .
clone size: many
J gene: TRBJ2-3
V gene: TRBV5-6
CDR3 protein: CASSPRGSIKYF
CDR3 DNA: TGTGCCAGCAGCCCCCGGGGGAGCATCAAGTATTTT

D gene: .
clone size: .
J gene: TRBJ2-1
V gene: TRBV11-2
CDR3 protein: CASSPRLTLRYNEQFF
CDR3 DNA: TGTGCCAGCAGCCCACGGCTTACGTTACGATACAATGAGCAGTTCTTC

D gene: .
clone size: few
J gene: TRBJ1-4
V gene: TRBV5-5
CDR3 protein: CASSLGVQGRSNEKLFF
CDR3 DNA: TGTGCCAGCAGCTTGGGGGTCCAAGGACGGAGTAATGAAAAACTGTTTTTT

D gene: TRBD2
clone size: many
J gene: TRBJ2-1
V gene: TRBV6-2/TRBV6-3
CDR3 protein: CASTPVAGGYNEQFF
CDR3 DNA: TGTGCCAGCACCCCCGTGGCGGGAGGATACAATGAGCAGTTCTTC

D gene: .
clone size: many
J gene: TRBJ1-5
V gene: TRBV29-1
CDR3 protein: CSVGFGDNQPQHF
CDR3 DNA: TGCAGCGTTGGTTTTGGGGACAATCAGCCCCAGCATTTT

D gene: .
clone size: many
J gene: TRBJ2-1
V gene: TRBV12-3/TRBV12-4
CDR3 protein: CASKQGFVEQFF
CDR3 DNA: TGTGCCAGCAAGCAGGGTTTTGTTGAGCAGTTCTTC

D gene: TRBD2
clone size: few
J gene: TRBJ2-3
V gene: TRBV7-9
CDR3 protein: CASSFGLAGGRVQYF
CDR3 DNA: TGTGCCAGCAGCTTCGGACTAGCGGGAGGGCGAGTGCAGTATTTT

D gene: TRBD2
clone size: few
J gene: TRBJ2-7
V gene: TRBV5-1
CDR3 protein: CASSSPGLAGVYEQYF
CDR3 DNA: TGCGCCAGCAGCTCGCCTGGGCTAGCGGGAGTGTACGAGCAGTACTTC

D gene: TRBD1
clone size: few
J gene: TRBJ1-1
V gene: TRBV5-1
CDR3 protein: CASSWSSLQGTEAFF
CDR3 DNA: TGCGCCAGCAGCTGGTCGTCGCTACAGGGGACTGAAGCTTTCTTT

D gene: .
clone size: few
J gene: TRBJ2-5
V gene: TRBV15
CDR3 protein: CATSRAFNSEETQYF
CDR3 DNA: TGTGCCACCAGCAGAGCCTTTAATAGCGAAGAGACCCAGTACTTC

D gene: .
clone size: few
J gene: TRBJ1-5
V gene: TRBV6-1
CDR3 protein: CASSQWGIQPQHF
CDR3 DNA: TGTGCCAGCAGCCAGTGGGGGATTCAGCCCCAGCATTTT

D gene: TRBD2
clone size: many
J gene: TRBJ2-3
V gene: TRBV5-1
CDR3 protein: CASSGGLAWADTQYF
CDR3 DNA: TGCGCCAGCAGCGGGGGACTAGCTTGGGCAGATACGCAGTATTTT

D gene: TRBD2
clone size: many
J gene: TRBJ2-2
V gene: TRBV12-3/TRBV12-4
CDR3 protein: CASRLAGPNTGELFF
CDR3 DNA: TGTGCCAGCAGGCTAGCGGGTCCAAACACCGGGGAGCTGTTTTTT

D gene: .
clone size: .
J gene: TRBJ2-5
V gene: TRBV28
CDR3 protein: CASSLAPGGKETQYF
CDR3 DNA: TGTGCCAGCAGTTTGGCCCCTGGGGGAAAAGAGACCCAGTACTTC

D gene: TRBD2
clone size: many
J gene: TRBJ2-3
V gene: TRBV7-2
CDR3 protein: CASSYLAGAADTQYF
CDR3 DNA: TGTGCCAGCAGTTACCTAGCGGGAGCGGCAGATACGCAGTATTTT

D gene: .
clone size: many
J gene: TRBJ2-3
V gene: TRBV5-1
CDR3 protein: CASSPETTDTQYF
CDR3 DNA: TGCGCCAGCAGCCCCGAGACAACAGATACGCAGTATTTT

D gene: .
clone size: many
J gene: TRBJ2-3
V gene: TRBV12-3/TRBV12-4
CDR3 protein: CASSFVPTWGVTQYF
CDR3 DNA: TGTGCCAGCAGTTTTGTCCCGACATGGGGTGTTACGCAGTATTTT

D gene: TRBD2
clone size: many
J gene: TRBJ2-7
V gene: TRBV28
CDR3 protein: CASSLGLAGGLRAYEQYF
CDR3 DNA: TGTGCCAGCAGTTTAGGACTAGCGGGAGGTTTGCGAGCCTACGAGCAGTACTTC

D gene: TRBD2
clone size: .
J gene: TRBJ2-3
V gene: TRBV11-1
CDR3 protein: CASSPYLGLAGDGTDTQYF
CDR3 DNA: TGTGCCAGCAGCCCCTACCTCGGACTAGCGGGAGATGGGACAGATACGCAGTATTTT